This T cell receptor (beta chain) was observed in a study of post-analysis software for immune sequencing data. Whole-study findings and limits: When patients were compared with controls, about 5 TRBV segments were more frequent, TRBV5-6, TRBV5-1 and TRBV20-1 among them.

In this sample, this clonotype turned up a few times. No antigen is known for it. Every TCR beta cDNA library bore unique molecular identifiers. MiXCR, applied by TCRdb to the PCR reads, yields one record per CDR3 protein. Here the sample spans under 650,000 distinct CDR3 sequences, about 40% being singletons. V lost 2 bases and J lost 0, with 5 bases in between. CDR3 length: 14 amino acids. CDR1 and CDR2 (germline): MNHEY, SMNVEV (reference sequence). The specimen sequenced was blood. The TCR originated in a girl aged 10-17 years with multiple sclerosis. The J gene is TRBJ2-1, the V gene TRBV27; D remains unclear. CDR3 residues: CASSLLSSYNEQFF. The CDR3 bases are TGTGCCAGCAGTTTACTGAGCTCCTACAATGAGCAGTTCTTC.